This TCR beta chain was captured by sequencing in a study of cytomegalovirus exposure and HLA in healthy donors. Regarding the study as a whole: Sequences of the TCR beta chain were said to predict the HLA-A and HLA-B alleles of most subjects accurately.

This clone was seen a few times. Its antigen remains unidentified. Trimming took 2 bases from V and 8 from J, leaving 7 bases between them. Germline V lookup: CDR1 SGHNT, CDR2 YYREEE (reference sequence). The CDR3 extends over 11 amino acids. 13 Jbeta primers and 60 Vbeta primers were used for the PCR. Some clones are missing from TCRdb's copy, which holds only in-frame ones; the method was immunoSEQ multiplex PCR. This sample has fewer than 250,000 clones, with approximately 70% found just once. The sequenced sample consisted of PBMCs. The clonotype was recovered from a young woman in good health and CMV-seropositive. V usage is TRBV5-4 and J usage is TRBJ1-1, with D hard to call. The CDR3 sequence is CASSFGVEAFF. CDR3 DNA: TGTGCCAGCAGCTTTGGAGTCGAAGCTTTCTTT.